This TCR beta chain was sequenced during a study of T cells after yellow fever vaccination. Study-level information: The authors prepared low-cell-number fractions using SMART-Seq v4 Ultra Low Input. Study results and caveats: Primary-vaccination clones mostly resurfaced post-booster (around 96% CD4, roughly 90% CD8).

Worth noting for this clonotype: Its cognate antigen is unknown.

TCRdb reprocessed the 5' RACE reads with MiXCR, giving one entry per CDR3 protein. Here the sample spans a few hundred thousand distinct CDR3 sequences, about 9.9% being singletons. The CDR3 extends over 13 amino acids. CDR1 and CDR2 from the germline V gene are MNHEY and SMNVEV (reference sequence). Between the trimmed V and J ends, which lost 4 bases and 3 bases, there was a span of 7 bases. The sequence came from a man in his late teens or twenties who received the YFV17D yellow fever vaccine. V gene TRBV27 combines with J gene TRBJ2-1, with D possibly matching TRBD2 (5 bases). The sample was PBMCs, taken on the day of the first yellow fever vaccination. The CDR3 loop is CASSYGNYNEQFF. The CDR3 nucleotides read TGTGCCAGCAGTTACGGGAACTACAATGAGCAGTTCTTC.